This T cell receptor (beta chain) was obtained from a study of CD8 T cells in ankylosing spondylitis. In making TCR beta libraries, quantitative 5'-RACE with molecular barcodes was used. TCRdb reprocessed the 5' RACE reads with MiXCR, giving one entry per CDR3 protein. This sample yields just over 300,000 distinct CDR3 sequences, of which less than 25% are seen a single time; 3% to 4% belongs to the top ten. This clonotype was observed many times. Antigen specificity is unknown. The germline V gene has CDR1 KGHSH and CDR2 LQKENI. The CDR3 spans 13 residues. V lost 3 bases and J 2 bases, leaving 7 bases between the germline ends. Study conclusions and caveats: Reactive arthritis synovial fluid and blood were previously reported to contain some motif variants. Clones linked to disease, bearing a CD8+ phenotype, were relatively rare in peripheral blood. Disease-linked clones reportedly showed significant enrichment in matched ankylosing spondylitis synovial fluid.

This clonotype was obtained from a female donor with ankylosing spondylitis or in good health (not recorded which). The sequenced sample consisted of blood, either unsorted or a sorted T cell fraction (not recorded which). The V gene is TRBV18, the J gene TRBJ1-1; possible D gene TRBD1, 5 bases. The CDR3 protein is CASSPQGNTEAFF. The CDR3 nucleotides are TGTGCCAGCTCACCGCAGGGTAACACTGAAGCTTTCTTT.